Shown below are 24 T cell receptor beta chains from a single sample sequenced in a study of shared clonotypes between healthy human individuals. Naive CD8 populations comprised CD45RO-negative cells positively selected for CCR7, excluding terminally differentiated effector memory CD45RA+ cells. TCRdb's table, derived via immunoSEQ multiplex PCR, lists solely in-frame clones and lacks some. Seen here are 550,000 to 750,000 clones, just under 97% observed once, and the top ten hold 0.09% to 0.13%. The sequencing sample was made of naive CD8+ T cells sorted from blood. The receptors here all came from a woman younger than 45 in good health.

The gene calls are TRBV11-2 and TRBJ1-2, with unresolved D. The CDR3 loop spans 15 amino acids. Germline V gene data show CDR1 as SGHAT and CDR2 as FQNNGV. V gave up 5 bases and J gave up 5 bases, with 18 bases separating them. The CDR3 loop reads CASSGIWIGEYGYTF. In DNA, the CDR3 is TGTGCCAGCAGCGGGATCTGGATTGGGGAATATGGCTACACCTTC.

A remark on this clone: Other DNA variants within this sample encode the same CDR3. The V call is TRBV27, the J call TRBJ2-2; no clear D. V lost 6 bases and J lost 2, with 4 bases in between. CDR1 is MNHEY, CDR2 SMNVEV, per germline (reference sequence). The CDR3 is 12 residues long. The chain's CDR3 is CASSLNTGELFF. CDR3 coding DNA: TGTGCCAGCAGCCTCAACACCGGGGAGCTGTTTTTT.

The chain couples TRBV9 to TRBJ1-1, with 7 nucleotides matching TRBD1. Germline loops: CDR1 SGDLS, CDR2 YYNGEE. Trimming removed 0 bases from V and 2 bases from J; junction bases left unmatched: 10. This CDR3 is built from 17 residues. For the CDR3, the DNA is TGTGCCAGCAGCGTAGACCCCCGACAGGGCGGAAACACTGAAGCTTTCTTT. It encodes CASSVDPRQGGNTEAFF.

This clone showed up just once. The chain combines TRBV7-7 with TRBJ2-7, with unresolved D. CDR1 and CDR2 from the germline V gene are SSHAT and FNYEAQ (reference sequence). Trimming removed 5 bases at V and 3 bases at J, with 11 bases between. This CDR3 has 13 amino acids. The CDR3 bases are TGTGCCAGCAGCCTAGGGCCTTTCTACGAGCAGTACTTC. Amino acid sequence: CASSLGPFYEQYF. The complete variable domain, with remaining parts taken from reference TRBV7-7 and TRBJ2-7, reads GAGVSQSPRYKVTKRGQDVTLRCDPISSHATLYWYQQALGQGPEFLTYFNYEAQPDKSGLPSDRFSAERPEGSISTLTIQRTEQRDSAMYRCASSLGPFYEQYFGPGTRLTVT.

The chain uses TRBV28 and TRBJ1-4; D gene unclear. Trimming took 1 base from V and 6 from J, leaving 9 bases between them. The germline V gene has CDR1 MDHEN and CDR2 SYDVKM. The CDR3 sequence is 14 residues long. CDR3 sequence: CASSLSGSDEKLFF. The CDR3 DNA follows: TGTGCCAGCAGTTTATCCGGGTCGGATGAAAAACTGTTTTTT.

The chain has TRBV25-1 and TRBJ2-3, with D possibly being TRBD1 (6 bases). V gave up 3 bases and J gave up 6 bases, with 13 bases separating them. Germline CDR1 MGHDK, CDR2 SYGVNS. This CDR3 region has 14 residues. The CDR3 loop is CASSDRTEGDTQYF. The DNA for the CDR3 is TGTGCCAGCAGTGATAGGACAGAAGGGGATACGCAGTATTTT.

DNA of the CDR3: TGTGCCAGCAGCTTAGAGGAACAGGGAAACTACGAGCAGTACTTC. Amino acid sequence: CASSLEEQGNYEQYF. J is TRBJ2-7 and V is TRBV7-9; the D gene is possibly TRBD1 (6 bases). This CDR3 is 15 amino acids long. V was shortened by 1 base and J by 3 bases, with 13 bases between the two germline ends. The germline V gene has CDR1 SEHNR and CDR2 FQNEAQ (reference sequence).

This chain joins TRBV2 and TRBJ1-5; no clear D gene. Germline V lookup: CDR1 SNHLY, CDR2 FYNNEI. This CDR3 spans 12 amino acids. Trimming left V 8 bases short and J 1 base short, with 6 bases between. The DNA of the CDR3 is TGTGCCAGCCAGTTAAGCAATCAGCCCCAGCATTTT. The encoded protein is CASQLSNQPQHF.

To note about this clone: The identical CDR3 is also encoded by other nucleotide sequences in the sample. The chain links TRBV19 to TRBJ2-7; 9 bases are a match to TRBD1. The V gene's germline CDR1 is LNHDA and CDR2 SQIVND (reference sequence). V gave up 1 base and J gave up 1 base; unmatched junction bases: 5. The CDR3 loop spans 16 amino acids. The chain's CDR3 is CASSIGSGTGSYEQYF. The CDR3 region has the DNA TGTGCCAGTAGTATAGGCTCGGGGACAGGGTCCTACGAGCAGTACTTC.

The rearrangement joins TRBV11-2 to TRBJ2-5; 11 nucleotides match TRBD2. Germline trimming cut 2 bases from V and 0 bases from J; bases unmatched to any gene: 5. The CDR3 contains 17 residues. The germline V gene encodes CDR1 SGHAT and CDR2 FQNNGV. CDR3 DNA sequence: TGTGCCAGCAGCTTATTCCCGGGACTAGCGGACCAAGAGACCCAGTACTTC. It translates to CASSLFPGLADQETQYF. The full variable domain, rest sourced from reference TRBV11-2 and TRBJ2-5, is EAGVAQSPRYKIIEKRQSVAFWCNPISGHATLYWYQQILGQGPKLLIQFQNNGVVDDSQLPKDRFSAERLKGVDSTLKIQPAKLEDSAVYLCASSLFPGLADQETQYFGPGTRLLVL.

The chain joins TRBV25-1 to TRBJ2-3; no definite D call. The CDR3 loop spans 15 amino acids. Germline loops: CDR1 MGHDK, CDR2 SYGVNS. V was trimmed by 1 base and J by 5 bases, leaving 13 bases between them. CDR3 amino acids: CASSEFLRNGDTQYF. CDR3 in DNA: TGTGCCAGCAGTGAATTTCTGAGGAATGGAGATACGCAGTATTTT. Full variable domain (outside the CDR3, taken from reference TRBV25-1 and TRBJ2-3): EADIYQTPRYLVIGTGKKITLECSQTMGHDKMYWYQQDPGMELHLIHYSYGVNSTEKGDLSSESTVSRIRTEHFPLTLESARPSHTSQYLCASSEFLRNGDTQYFGPGTRLTVL.

This chain uses TRBV7-9 with TRBJ1-1; 7 bases are shared with TRBD1. Germline-derived CDR1 and CDR2 are SEHNR and FQNEAQ (reference sequence). The V gene end was trimmed by 5 bases and the J gene end by 0 bases; junction bases not matched to a gene: 9. The CDR3 is made up of 16 amino acids. The CDR3 nucleotides are TGTGCCAGCAGCGGAATCACAGGGGATATGAACACTGAAGCTTTCTTT. Encoded protein: CASSGITGDMNTEAFF.

The rearrangement links TRBV7-2 to TRBJ2-7; 10 positions agree with TRBD1. V shed 5 bases and J 5 bases; nucleotides not matched to a gene: 9. Germline CDR1 is SGHTA and CDR2 is FQGNSA. This CDR3 spans 15 amino acids. The CDR3 bases are TGTGCCAGCAGCACCAGGACAGGGGGGATGGACGAGCAGTACTTC. This sequence encodes CASSTRTGGMDEQYF.

The rearrangement links TRBV11-3 to TRBJ2-7; 8 bases fit TRBD1. The V and J ends lost 5 bases and 3 bases, in that order; junction bases with no gene match: 12. This CDR3 contains 16 residues. Germline assignment: CDR1 SGHNT and CDR2 YENEEA. The CDR3 region is CASSKIQGEPFYEQYF. The DNA for the CDR3 is TGTGCCAGCAGCAAAATACAGGGGGAACCTTTCTACGAGCAGTACTTC. Together with reference TRBV11-3 and TRBJ2-7, the CDR3 gives the full variable domain: EAGVVQSPRYKIIEKKQPVAFWCNPISGHNTLYWYLQNLGQGPELLIRYENEEAVDDSQLPKDRFSAERLKGVDSTLKIQPAELGDSAVYLCASSKIQGEPFYEQYFGPGTRLTVT.

This chain joins TRBV7-2 and TRBJ2-5; 12 bases agree with TRBD2. With 3 bases clipped from V and 2 bases from J, the junction kept 10 bases outside the gene matches. CDR3 length equals 18 residues. Germline loops: CDR1 SGHTA, CDR2 FQGNSA. CDR3 coding DNA: TGTGCCAGCAGCTTCCCACTAGCGGGAGGTCGGAGGCAAGAGACCCAGTACTTC. It yields the protein CASSFPLAGGRRQETQYF.

The genes are TRBV4-1 and TRBJ2-5; 9 bases are a match to TRBD2. This CDR3 region has 17 residues. V shed 0 bases, J shed 3 bases, and the junction held 8 bases outside the gene matches. Germline V gives CDR1 MGHRA, CDR2 YSYEKL. In nucleotides, the CDR3 is TGCGCCAGCAGCCAAGAAAAAGCGGGAGGACCTGAAGAGACCCAGTACTTC. Protein sequence: CASSQEKAGGPEETQYF.

This sequence joins TRBV5-6 and TRBJ2-7; TRBD2 aligns across 8 bases. Germline V gene sequence: CDR1 SGHDT, CDR2 YYEEEE. Germline trimming cut 4 bases from V and 2 bases from J; bases unmatched to any gene: 5. CDR3 length equals 14 residues. CDR3 coding DNA: TGTGCCAGCAGCATGGGACTAGGGCCCTACGAGCAGTACTTC. Translated: CASSMGLGPYEQYF.

This clone appeared once. This rearrangement joins TRBV19 to TRBJ2-1; TRBD1 agrees at 9 bases. Looked up from germline, CDR1 is LNHDA and CDR2 is SQIVND (reference sequence). This CDR3 has 15 residues. The junction had 5 bases not matched to a gene; V was cut back by 5 bases and J by 3 bases. This CDR3 is CASSPGQGYYNEQFF. The DNA of the CDR3 is TGTGCCAGTAGTCCGGGACAGGGTTACTACAATGAGCAGTTCTTC.

On this clone itself: The sample carries other DNA sequences with the same CDR3. The V and J genes are TRBV13 and TRBJ1-1; D is ambiguous. V lost 5 bases and J lost 0, with 10 bases in between. The CDR3 length is 14 residues. CDR1 and CDR2 from the germline V gene are PRHDT and FYEKMQ (reference sequence). The CDR3 spells CASSPGRMNTEAFF. The CDR3 coding sequence is TGTGCCAGCAGCCCTGGCAGAATGAACACTGAAGCTTTCTTT.

J is TRBJ2-1 and V is TRBV28; D might be TRBD2 (7 bases). Germline V gives CDR1 MDHEN, CDR2 SYDVKM. The CDR3 is 14 amino acids. The V and J ends lost 5 bases and 9 bases respectively, with 17 bases between them. CDR3 in amino acids: CASSTGGPGREQFF. The CDR3 nucleotides read TGTGCCAGCAGTACGGGGGGCCCAGGACGTGAGCAGTTCTTC.

The chain recombines TRBV10-1 with TRBJ2-3; 8 nucleotides line up with TRBD2. Germline CDR1 reads WNHNN; CDR2 reads SYGVQD (reference sequence). J lost 5 bases, V lost 8 bases, and 9 bases had no gene match. This CDR3 region has 14 residues. CDR3 nucleotide sequence: TGCGCCAGCTCTCGGGAGGGCCTTGGAGATACGCAGTATTTT. It codes for CASSREGLGDTQYF.

V is TRBV4-1 and J is TRBJ2-7; D unresolved. V lost 5 bases and J lost 2, with 10 bases in between. This CDR3 is 13 amino acids long. Germline V gene data show CDR1 as MGHRA and CDR2 as YSYEKL. The chain's CDR3 is CASSAREAYEQYF. In DNA form, the CDR3 reads TGCGCCAGCAGCGCGCGAGAGGCCTACGAGCAGTACTTC.

A note on this clone: One junction end does not reproduce the germline sequence, and a read error may be involved. The chain has TRBV28 and TRBJ1-5, with D possibly TRBD1 on 5 matching bases. CDR1 is MDHEN and CDR2 is SYDVKM in the germline V gene. This CDR3 has 13 residues. CDR3 protein: CAGRESGNQPQHF. CDR3 nucleotides: TGTGCCGGCAGGGAATCGGGCAATCAGCCCCAGCATTTT.

Turning to this clone: The identical CDR3 is also encoded by other nucleotide sequences in the sample. The chain uses TRBV19 and TRBJ1-1, with a tentative D call TRBD1 (5 bases). This CDR3 is 14 amino acids long. CDR1 is LNHDA, CDR2 SQIVND, per germline (reference sequence). V shed 3 bases and J shed 4 bases, with 12 bases lying between them. The DNA for the CDR3 is TGTGCCAGTAGTATGGGGCAGGGCCTCACTGAAGCTTTCTTT. Protein product: CASSMGQGLTEAFF. The whole variable domain, remainder taken from reference TRBV19 and TRBJ1-1, is DGGITQSPKYLFRKEGQNVTLSCEQNLNHDAMYWYRQDPGQGLRLIYYSQIVNDFQKGDIAEGYSVSREKKESFPLTVTSAQKNPTAFYLCASSMGQGLTEAFFGQGTRLTVV.